This TCR beta chain was obtained from a study of T cell repertoires in cytomegalovirus infection. This clonotype has at least ten counts. Its antigen is not known. TCRdb fed the reads into MiXCR, producing one record per CDR3 protein. Of about 920,000 distinct CDR3 sequences listed, roughly 30% are singletons. The V end lost 6 bases, the J end lost 0 bases, and 9 bases lay between the germline ends. CDR1 is SGHVS and CDR2 is FQNEAQ in the germline V gene. The CDR3 loop spans 13 amino acids. The sequence was collected from a human donor in good health (CMV status not recorded). Some clones in this sample may be carry-over from other donors' samples. The sample was cultured CD8+ T cells from PBMCs, taken from culture after CMV antigen stimulation. The chain employs TRBV7-8 and TRBJ2-7; TRBD2 might be the D (5 bases). CDR3 sequence (DNA): TGTGCCAGCAGTCAGCGGAGCTCCTACGAGCAGTACGTC. Protein product: CASSQRSSYEQYV.